The present TCR beta chain was sequenced within a study of blood T cell repertoires in COVID-19. Study context: The samples span acute and convalescent COVID-19 from the United States, Italy and Spain. PBMCs, B-cell-depleted T cells, or T cells were the source of the cDNA or gDNA that made up the material.

Authors' methods: Using reference gene primer amplification, nucleated cell counts were estimated. Sequencing used immunoSEQ multiplex PCR; TCRdb keeps in-frame clones, though not all of them. V and J calls and clone size follow that table, whereas D and trimming were derived from the DNA. This sample yields 200,000 or so clones, of which 86% are seen a single time; roughly 4.5% belongs to the top ten. Sample: peripheral blood. The source is a man over 45 with acute or convalescent COVID-19.

The chain's CDR3 is CAITGGAGQPQHF. The CDR3 DNA reads as TGTGCCATTACAGGGGGCGCGGGACAGCCCCAGCATTTT. J is TRBJ1-5 and V is TRBV6-5, with 9 bases identical to TRBD1. Germline CDR1 is MNHEY and CDR2 is SVGAGI. The CDR3 covers 13 residues. With V trimmed by 10 bases and J by 7 bases, 8 bases remained unmatched.